The present T cell receptor (beta chain) was sequenced within a study of T cell responses to AZD1222 COVID-19 vaccine. Study-wide points: Only six individuals given AZD1222 were seropositive at baseline.

Sequencing was performed with immunoSEQ multiplex PCR; in TCRdb, only in-frame clones are kept and a portion is missing. Found here are 100,000 or so clones, 70% to 90% of them singletons; the top ten hold less than 3.5%. Germline V gives CDR1 SGDLS, CDR2 YYNGEE. Germline trimming cut 0 bases from V and 5 bases from J; bases unmatched to any gene: 9. This CDR3 spans 16 amino acids. Concerning this clone itself: Its antigen is unidentified.

This receptor was obtained from an adult in good health. The input for sequencing was peripheral blood, taken on day 0 of AZD1222 vaccination. The rearrangement joins TRBV9 to TRBJ1-2, with 8 positions matching TRBD1. As DNA, the CDR3 is TGTGCCAGCAGCGTAGTTCCACAGGGACAGGAGTATGGCTACACCTTC. Its translation is CASSVVPQGQEYGYTF.